These 12 T cell receptor beta chains share one sample of origin, sequenced in a study of T-cell memory formation after mild COVID-19. TCRdb recomputed calls from the 5' RACE reads with MiXCR, one row per CDR3 protein. The table lists 100,000 to 150,000 distinct CDR3 sequences, about 18% of them singletons, with 4% to 6% in the top ten. Specimen: PBMCs or a T cell subset sorted from them (not recorded which). The receptor source for this set is a man between 18 and 35 years old who had mild COVID-19 (a few samples of this study predate the infection). Cell type and time point are not known.

The chain recombines TRBV7-9 with TRBJ2-1; 7 bases match TRBD2. Trimming removed 6 bases from V and 2 bases from J; junction bases left unmatched: 4. CDR1 and CDR2 from the germline V gene are SEHNR and FQNEAQ (reference sequence). This CDR3 contains 14 residues. The CDR3 spells CASSLLATYNEQFF. CDR3 coding DNA: TGTGCCAGCAGTCTACTAGCGACCTACAATGAGCAGTTCTTC. Variable domain in full (rest from reference TRBV7-9 and TRBJ2-1): DTGVSQNPRHKITKRGQNVTFRCDPISEHNRLYWYRQTLGQGPEFLTYFQNEAQLEKSRLLSDRFSAERPKGSFSTLEIQRTEQGDSAMYLCASSLLATYNEQFFGPGTRLTVL.

This clonotype was recorded at least ten times. J is TRBJ2-5 and V is TRBV5-1, with 7 bases aligning to TRBD1. CDR1 is SGHRS, CDR2 YFSETQ, per germline. The CDR3 sequence is 15 residues long. Unmatched junction bases numbered 8, after V lost 1 base and J lost 5 bases. The CDR3 sequence: CASSLLGTDQETQYF. The CDR3 coding sequence is TGCGCCAGCAGCTTGTTGGGGACAGATCAGGAGACCCAGTACTTC.

In its sample, this clonotype was seen a few times. This sequence joins TRBV20-1 and TRBJ2-7, with TRBD2 identical over 9 bases. J gave up 0 bases and V 5 bases, and 5 bases lay outside the gene matches. The germline V gene has CDR1 DFQATT and CDR2 SNEGSKA (reference sequence). The CDR3 totals 14 residues. This CDR3 is CSARSGGYSYEQYF. CDR3 nucleotide sequence: TGCAGTGCTCGTAGCGGGGGATACTCCTACGAGCAGTACTTC.

The V gene is TRBV4-1, the J gene TRBJ1-5; 7 bases line up with TRBD1. V lost 1 base to trimming and J lost 2 bases; unmatched junction nucleotides: 5. Germline V gene data show CDR1 as MGHRA and CDR2 as YSYEKL. CDR3 length equals 16 residues. The CDR3 here is CASSQVGGQGNQPQHF. CDR3 nucleotide sequence: TGCGCCAGCAGCCAAGTCGGTGGACAGGGCAATCAGCCCCAGCATTTT.

CDR3 region: CASSLVVASRETQYF. Here the CDR3 DNA reads TGTGCCAGCAGCTTAGTAGTGGCTAGTCGGGAGACCCAGTACTTC. The chain couples TRBV11-2 to TRBJ2-5; no firm D call. The V and J ends lost 1 base and 5 bases respectively, with 14 bases between them. This CDR3 has 15 amino acids. Germline V gives CDR1 SGHAT, CDR2 FQNNGV.

Comment on this clonotype: Because the CDR3's place on the DNA is in doubt, the DNA is left out and the CDR3 is given as listed by TCRdb. The CDR3 protein is CASILGSTEAFF. The chain uses TRBV2 and TRBJ1-1. The length of the CDR3 is 12 amino acids, counting both ends. Germline CDR1 is SNHLY and CDR2 is FYNNEI.

This clonotype has just a few counts. The chain carries TRBV7-9 and TRBJ2-5, with D tentatively TRBD2 (5 bases). The germline CDR1 and CDR2 sequences are SEHNR and FQNEAQ (reference sequence). Trimming shortened V by 1 base and J by 3 bases, and 15 bases separated the two germline ends. The CDR3 sequence is 16 residues long. Here the CDR3 reads CASSLDPRGAKETQYF. The CDR3 region has the DNA TGTGCCAGCAGCTTAGACCCCCGGGGAGCGAAAGAGACCCAGTACTTC.

This clonotype was seen a handful of times. J is TRBJ1-4 and V is TRBV4-2, with a weak D call TRBD1 (6 bases). This CDR3 comprises 14 residues. Per the germline V gene, CDR1 is LGHNA and CDR2 is YNFKEQ. V lost 1 base and J 4 bases, leaving 7 bases between the germline ends. For the CDR3, the DNA is TGTGCCAGCAGCCAAGCACAGGGTAATGAAAAACTGTTTTTT. This codes for CASSQAQGNEKLFF.

This clonotype was seen a handful of times. V usage is TRBV29-1 and J usage is TRBJ1-2, with TRBD1 matching 8 bases. CDR3 length: 12 residues. Looked up from germline, CDR1 is SQVTM and CDR2 is ANQGSEA. V shed 5 bases, J shed 7 bases, and the junction held 6 bases outside the gene matches. The chain's CDR3 is CSVLPRGLGYTF. The CDR3 DNA sequence: TGCAGCGTTCTTCCCAGGGGGCTTGGCTACACCTTC.

The CDR3 DNA follows: TGTGCCAGCAGTTTAGGCTATCCGGCCCAGCCCCAGCATTTT. It specifies CASSLGYPAQPQHF. V gene TRBV12-3 or TRBV12-4 combines with J gene TRBJ1-5, with D uncertain. V lost 1 base and J lost 7, with 11 bases in between. The CDR3 has 14 amino acids.

The chain combines TRBV2 with TRBJ2-7, with 9 positions matching TRBD2. The J segment lost 7 bases and the V segment lost 9 bases, leaving 10 bases of the junction unmatched. The CDR3 consists of 13 residues. Germline-derived CDR1 and CDR2 are SNHLY and FYNNEI. The CDR3 DNA reads TGTGCCAGTTTCTGGGGACTAGCCGGGGAGCAGTACTTC. Amino acids: CASFWGLAGEQYF.

The V gene is TRBV14, the J gene TRBJ2-7; no firm D call. CDR1 and CDR2 (germline): SGHDN, FVKESK. The CDR3 has 15 amino acids. With 2 bases removed from V and 1 base from J, the gap between germline ends came to 12 bases. The CDR3 loop is CASSQFIGQSYEQYF. For the CDR3, the DNA is TGTGCCAGCAGCCAATTCATCGGTCAGTCCTACGAGCAGTACTTC.